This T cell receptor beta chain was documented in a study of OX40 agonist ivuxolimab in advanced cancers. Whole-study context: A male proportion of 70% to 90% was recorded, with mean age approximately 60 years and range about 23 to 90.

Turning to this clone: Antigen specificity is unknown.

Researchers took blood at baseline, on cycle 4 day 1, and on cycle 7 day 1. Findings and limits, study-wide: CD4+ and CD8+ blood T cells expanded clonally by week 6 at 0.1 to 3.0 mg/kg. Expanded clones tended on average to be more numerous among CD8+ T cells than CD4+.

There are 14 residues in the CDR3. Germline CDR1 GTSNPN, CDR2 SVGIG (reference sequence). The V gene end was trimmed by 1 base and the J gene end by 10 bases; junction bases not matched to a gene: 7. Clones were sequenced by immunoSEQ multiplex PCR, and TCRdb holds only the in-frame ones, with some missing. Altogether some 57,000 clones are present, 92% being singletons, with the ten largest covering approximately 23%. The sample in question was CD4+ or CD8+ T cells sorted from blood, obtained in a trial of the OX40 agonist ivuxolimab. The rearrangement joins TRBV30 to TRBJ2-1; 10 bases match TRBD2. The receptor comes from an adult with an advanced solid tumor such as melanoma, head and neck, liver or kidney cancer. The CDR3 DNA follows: TGTGCCTGGAGTGAAATAGCGGGAGGACACGAGCAGTTCTTC. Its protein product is CAWSEIAGGHEQFF.